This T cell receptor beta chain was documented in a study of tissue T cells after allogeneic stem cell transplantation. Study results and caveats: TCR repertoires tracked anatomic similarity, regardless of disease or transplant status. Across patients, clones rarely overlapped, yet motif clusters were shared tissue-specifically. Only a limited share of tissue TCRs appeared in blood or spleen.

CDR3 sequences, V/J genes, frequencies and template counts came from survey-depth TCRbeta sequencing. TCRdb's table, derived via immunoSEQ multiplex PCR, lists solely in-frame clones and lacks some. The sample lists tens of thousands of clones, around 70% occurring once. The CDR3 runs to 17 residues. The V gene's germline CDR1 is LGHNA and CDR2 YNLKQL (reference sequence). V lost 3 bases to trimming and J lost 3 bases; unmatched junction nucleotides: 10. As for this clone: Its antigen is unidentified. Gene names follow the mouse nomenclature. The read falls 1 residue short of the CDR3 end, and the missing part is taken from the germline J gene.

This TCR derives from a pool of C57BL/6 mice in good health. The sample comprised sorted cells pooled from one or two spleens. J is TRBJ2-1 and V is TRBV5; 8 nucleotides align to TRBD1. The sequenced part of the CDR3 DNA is TGTGCCAGCAGCCACGGATCGACAGGGGCCCTCTATGCTGAGCAGTTC. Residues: CASSHGSTGALYAEQF. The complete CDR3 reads CASSHGSTGALYAEQFF.